Included here is one TCR beta chain sequence, with context. Its antigen is currently unknown. This sample was included in a study of T cell responses to AZD1222 COVID-19 vaccine. Findings and caveats of the study: Repertoire sampling occurred only after the peak T cell response. Unmutated variant regions are reportedly the target of nearly half of TCRs that are spike-specific.

The protocol was immunoSEQ multiplex PCR, while the TCRdb copy is restricted to in-frame clones and leaves out a portion. Of some 170,000 clones listed, 90% are singletons. Trimming removed 3 bases from V and 4 bases from J, with 13 bases in between. There are 14 residues in the CDR3. From germline, CDR1 is DFQATT and CDR2 SNEGSKA (reference sequence). The receptor was derived from an adult who received the MenACWY meningococcal vaccine as a control. The V and J genes are TRBV20-1 and TRBJ2-1; no clear D gene. This material consisted of peripheral blood, taken 28 days after the second dose of the MenACWY control vaccine. CDR3 in DNA: TGCAGTGCTAGTTCTGTAAGAGTTTACAATGAGCAGTTCTTC. Its protein is CSASSVRVYNEQFF.